The clone carrying this TCR beta chain has just a few counts. What it binds is unknown. Germline CDR1 is SQVTM and CDR2 is ANQGSEA. The V gene end was trimmed by 6 bases and the J gene end by 0 bases; junction bases not matched to a gene: 10. There are 17 residues in the CDR3. The data were obtained in a study of CD8+ T cells in alopecia areata. Study findings and constraints: Clonality in lesional scalp, especially alopecia totalis/universalis, exceeded that of normal scalp.

After isolation, RNA underwent reverse transcription to generate cDNA as the sequencing template. TCRdb keeps only in-frame clones here, not all; method: immunoSEQ multiplex PCR. The sample consists of 270,000 or so clones, 58% of them appearing once. Described treatment: oral pan-JAK inhibitor, 5-10 mg twice daily. Sorted populations comprised CD4+ and CD8+ T cells obtained from PBMCs. The source material was CD4+ T cells sorted from blood, sampled at week 24, from a patient treated with tofacitinib. The source is a human donor with alopecia areata. The genes are TRBV29-1 and TRBJ2-6, with 8 bases lining up with TRBD1. CDR3: CSVGIGQGSSGANVLTF. Here the CDR3 DNA reads TGCAGCGTCGGGATCGGACAGGGAAGCTCTGGGGCCAACGTCCTGACTTTC.